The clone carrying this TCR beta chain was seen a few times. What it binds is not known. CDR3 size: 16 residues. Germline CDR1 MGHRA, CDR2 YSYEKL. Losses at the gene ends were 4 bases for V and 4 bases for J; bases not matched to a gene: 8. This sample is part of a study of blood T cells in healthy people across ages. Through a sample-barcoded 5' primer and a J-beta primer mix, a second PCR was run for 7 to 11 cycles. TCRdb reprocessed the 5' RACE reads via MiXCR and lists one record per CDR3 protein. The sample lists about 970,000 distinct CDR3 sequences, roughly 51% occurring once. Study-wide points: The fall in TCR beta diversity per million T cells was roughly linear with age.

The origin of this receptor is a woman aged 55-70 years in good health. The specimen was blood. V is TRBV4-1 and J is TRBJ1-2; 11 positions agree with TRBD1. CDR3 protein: CASSRSGTGGFYGYTF. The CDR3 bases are TGCGCCAGCAGCCGATCCGGGACAGGGGGTTTCTATGGCTACACCTTC.